Following are 23 T cell receptor beta chains from one sample sequenced in a study of T cells in Graves' hyperthyroidism and ophthalmopathy. It was RNA transcripts that yielded the amplified TCR beta CDR3 regions. A first-round RT-PCR of the TCR CDR3 used the HTBI primer set. TCRdb independently ran MiXCR on the multiplex PCR reads; one entry per CDR3 protein. The sample includes roughly 250,000 distinct CDR3 sequences, roughly 22% of them seen just once. The specimen was blood. Receptors originate from a man aged 30 to 39 with Graves' ophthalmopathy.

CDR3 loop: CASSLVRDSNSPLHF. CDR3 nucleotide sequence: TGTGCCAGCAGTTTAGTGAGGGACAGCAATTCACCCCTCCACTTT. The chain employs TRBV28 and TRBJ1-6, with 7 bases that match TRBD1. Germline V gene data show CDR1 as MDHEN and CDR2 as SYDVKM. Trimming cost V 2 bases and J 7 bases; bases outside gene matches: 5. This CDR3 has 15 residues.

This clonotype was found many times. The J gene is TRBJ2-1, the V gene TRBV30; D ambiguous. The CDR3 consists of 14 residues. From germline, CDR1 is GTSNPN and CDR2 SVGIG (reference sequence). V was clipped by 1 base and J by 8 bases, with 15 bases between them. This chain's CDR3 is CAWSGTLRAYEQFF. The CDR3 DNA reads TGTGCCTGGAGTGGAACCCTTAGAGCGTATGAGCAGTTCTTC.

This clonotype was seen a handful of times. J is TRBJ1-5 and V is TRBV7-8; D possibly corresponds to TRBD1 (5 bases). The CDR3 covers 16 residues. Germline CDR1 is SGHVS and CDR2 is FQNEAQ. V was trimmed by 1 base and J by 1 base, leaving 11 bases between them. The CDR3 DNA reads TGTGCCAGCAGCTTAGAGGGCGGGGGAAGCAATCAGCCCCAGCATTTT. Its translation: CASSLEGGGSNQPQHF.

This chain connects TRBV11-2 to TRBJ2-6; D unclear. Trimming took off 2 bases at V and 3 bases at J, with 11 bases between the two ends. The CDR3 covers 16 residues. CDR1 SGHAT and CDR2 FQNNGV come from the germline V gene. CDR3 coding DNA: TGTGCCAGCAGCTTAACCCGGTTGGGTGGGGCCAACGTCCTGACTTTC. Protein: CASSLTRLGGANVLTF.

About this clonotype itself: This clone may be a read error of a much larger clone one base away. The V and J genes are TRBV2 and TRBJ2-2, with 8 bases aligning to TRBD1. Germline-derived CDR1 and CDR2 are SNHLY and FYNNEI. The CDR3 contains 16 residues. This chain's CDR3 is CASSERQGANTGELLF. The CDR3 DNA reads TGTGCCAGCAGTGAACGGCAGGGGGCGAACACCGGGGAGCTGCTTTTT.

The V call is TRBV5-4, the J call TRBJ2-1, with 10 bases matching TRBD2. From germline, CDR1 is SGHNT and CDR2 YYREEE (reference sequence). This CDR3 contains 14 residues. V shed 9 bases, J shed 4 bases, and the junction held 7 bases outside the gene matches. CDR3: CATLIAGGYNEQFF. CDR3 in DNA: TGTGCCACCCTGATAGCGGGAGGTTACAATGAGCAGTTCTTC.

This clonotype was recorded a few times. The chain joins TRBV2 to TRBJ1-1; D is undetermined. Trimming left V 6 bases short and J 7 bases short, with 6 bases between. Germline V gene lookup returns CDR1 SNHLY and CDR2 FYNNEI. This CDR3 region has 10 residues. The CDR3 loop reads CASRGLEAFF. The DNA for the CDR3 is TGTGCCAGCAGAGGGCTTGAAGCTTTCTTT. The full variable domain, its missing parts supplied by reference TRBV2 and TRBJ1-1, is EPEVTQTPSHQVTQMGQEVILRCVPISNHLYFYWYRQILGQKVEFLVSFYNNEISEKSEIFDDQFSVERPDGSNFTLKIRSTKLEDSAMYFCASRGLEAFFGQGTRLTVV.

This clonotype has a count of ten or more. The chain links TRBV11-3 to TRBJ2-5; TRBD2 might be the D (5 bases). V was clipped by 2 bases and J by 5 bases, with 15 bases between them. CDR1 SGHNT and CDR2 YENEEA come from the germline V gene. CDR3 size: 15 residues. The CDR3 coding sequence is TGTGCCAGCAGCTTACACGGCCAGCCGGGGGAGACCCAGTACTTC. Its protein product is CASSLHGQPGETQYF.

This clonotype was recorded a few times. This chain connects TRBV9 to TRBJ1-4; no firm D call. The V gene's germline CDR1 is SGDLS and CDR2 YYNGEE. This CDR3 spans 14 amino acids. The V end lost 3 bases, the J end lost 7 bases, and 13 bases lay between the germline ends. The CDR3 region has the DNA TGTGCCAGCAGCGCGGACCCAACGGGTGAAAAACTGTTTTTT. Translated, it gives CASSADPTGEKLFF.

CDR3 residues: CASKSPAGANVLTF. The CDR3 bases are TGTGCCAGCAAATCCCCGGCTGGGGCCAACGTCCTGACTTTC. The V call is TRBV6-2 or TRBV6-3, the J call TRBJ2-6, with D uncertain. The V gene's germline CDR1 is MNHEY and CDR2 SVGEGT. The CDR3 has 14 residues. Between the trimmed V and J ends, which lost 7 bases and 2 bases, there was a span of 9 bases.

The chain employs TRBV4-1 and TRBJ2-1, with 7 bases lining up with TRBD2. V gave up 1 base and J gave up 11 bases; unmatched junction bases: 2. There are 12 residues in the CDR3. Germline CDR1 is MGHRA and CDR2 is YSYEKL. The CDR3 here is CASSQAGGKQFF. In DNA form, the CDR3 reads TGCGCCAGCAGCCAAGCGGGGGGTAAGCAGTTCTTC.

This rearrangement joins TRBV4-1 to TRBJ2-5; tentative D call: TRBD2 (5 bases). Germline CDR1 reads MGHRA; CDR2 reads YSYEKL. This CDR3 spans 13 amino acids. V gave up 4 bases and J gave up 2 bases, with 8 bases separating them. CDR3 in amino acids: CASSRERQETQYF. CDR3 nucleotides: TGCGCCAGCAGCCGCGAGCGGCAAGAGACCCAGTACTTC.

The table lists this clonotype with a few counts. J is TRBJ2-7 and V is TRBV30; no clear D gene. V shed 0 bases and J shed 1 base, with 10 bases lying between them. The germline V gene encodes CDR1 GTSNPN and CDR2 SVGIG (reference sequence). The CDR3 runs to 14 residues. CDR3 region: CAWSVLDRSYEQYF. The CDR3 DNA is TGTGCCTGGAGTGTATTGGACCGGTCCTACGAGCAGTACTTC.

The sample holds a few counts of this clonotype. The chain combines TRBV20-1 with TRBJ2-5, with 11 bases identical to TRBD2. The CDR3 length is 14 residues. V lost 6 bases and J lost 4; bases outside the gene matches: 7. CDR1 and CDR2 (germline): DFQATT, SNEGSKA (reference sequence). Written as DNA, the CDR3 is TGCAGTGCGCCTGCTAGCGGGAGGCGAGAGACCCAGTACTTC. It yields the protein CSAPASGRRETQYF.

In this sample, this clonotype turned up many times. This chain joins TRBV11-2 and TRBJ2-3; tentatively, D is TRBD2 (6 bases). Germline CDR1 is SGHAT and CDR2 is FQNNGV. This CDR3 is built from 12 residues. V was clipped by 5 bases and J by 8 bases, with 11 bases between them. CDR3 region: CASSTDYRTQYF. The CDR3 nucleotides are TGTGCCAGCAGCACGGACTACCGTACGCAGTATTTT.

V is TRBV12-5 and J is TRBJ2-7; D remains unclear. V was trimmed by 6 bases and J by 5 bases, leaving 8 bases between them. The CDR3 runs 11 residues. Germline V gene data show CDR1 as LGHNT and CDR2 as FRNRAP. CDR3 nucleotide sequence: TGTGCTAGTGGGGACGACGACGAGCAGTACTTC. Encoded protein: CASGDDDEQYF.

This clonotype has a count of ten or more. This chain uses TRBV5-1 with TRBJ2-7, with D perhaps TRBD1 (5 bases). V was cut by 2 bases and J by 4 bases, with 7 bases left in between. The CDR3 consists of 12 residues. Germline CDR1 is SGHRS and CDR2 is YFSETQ. Here the CDR3 DNA reads TGCGCCAGCAGCTTCGACAGTTACGAGCAGTACTTC. It is translated as CASSFDSYEQYF. The entire variable domain, with the rest obtained from reference TRBV5-1 and TRBJ2-7, is as follows: KAGVTQTPRYLIKTRGQQVTLSCSPISGHRSVSWYQQTPGQGLQFLFEYFSETQRNKGNFPGRFSGRQFSNSRSEMNVSTLELGDSALYLCASSFDSYEQYFGPGTRLTVT.

The chain is built from TRBV20-1 and TRBJ1-5, with unresolved D. Looked up from germline, CDR1 is DFQATT and CDR2 is SNEGSKA (reference sequence). CDR3 length: 14 amino acids. Deletions cut 6 bases from V and 0 bases from J, with 12 bases between. DNA of the CDR3: TGCAGTGCGGCGCCAACTTATAGCAATCAGCCCCAGCATTTT. Translated: CSAAPTYSNQPQHF.

V usage is TRBV6-1 and J usage is TRBJ2-3, with 7 bases that match TRBD1. V lost 6 bases, J lost 2 bases, and 5 bases stayed unmatched. CDR1 is MNHNS, CDR2 SASEGT, per germline. The length of the CDR3 is 14 residues. CDR3 amino acids: CASSSGQFTDTQYF. The CDR3 DNA is TGTGCCAGCAGCTCGGGACAGTTCACAGATACGCAGTATTTT.

This clonotype was seen only a few times. The rearrangement uses TRBV7-3 and TRBJ2-2, with 7 nucleotides matching TRBD1. This CDR3 has 16 amino acids. Per the germline V gene, CDR1 is SGHTA and CDR2 is FQGTGA. Germline trimming cut 4 bases from V and 0 bases from J; bases unmatched to any gene: 5. Here the CDR3 reads CASSWDRVSNTGELFF. The CDR3 nucleotides are TGTGCCAGCAGCTGGGACAGAGTTTCGAACACCGGGGAGCTGTTTTTT. Full variable domain (remainder filled in from reference TRBV7-3 and TRBJ2-2): GAGVSQTPSNKVTEKGKYVELRCDPISGHTALYWYRQSLGQGPEFLIYFQGTGAADDSGLPNDRFFAVRPEGSVSTLKIQRTERGDSAVYLCASSWDRVSNTGELFFGEGSRLTVL.

The chain uses TRBV20-1 and TRBJ2-1; D perhaps matches TRBD2 (5 bases). CDR1 and CDR2 (germline): DFQATT, SNEGSKA (reference sequence). This CDR3 has 15 amino acids. V lost 4 bases to trimming and J lost 0 bases, with 13 bases between them. CDR3 amino acids: CSATWTAVSYNEQFF. Here the CDR3 DNA reads TGCAGTGCTACATGGACTGCCGTCTCCTACAATGAGCAGTTCTTC.

This clonotype appeared a few times. This chain uses TRBV20-1 with TRBJ2-2; D may be TRBD1 or TRBD2 (5 bases each). Germline V gives CDR1 DFQATT, CDR2 SNEGSKA (reference sequence). The CDR3 contains 12 residues. V gave up 1 base and J gave up 8 bases, with 8 bases separating them. This chain's CDR3 is CSARAGPGELFF. The CDR3 bases are TGCAGTGCTAGAGCGGGGCCGGGGGAGCTGTTTTTT.

This clonotype has a handful of counts. The chain links TRBV27 to TRBJ2-7; the match to TRBD2 covers 7 bases. V was clipped by 6 bases and J by 0 bases; unmatched bases: 8. The germline gives CDR1 MNHEY, CDR2 SMNVEV (reference sequence). CDR3 size: 15 residues. The CDR3 bases are TGTGCCAGCAGCCTAAGAGCGGGGACCTCCTACGAGCAGTACTTC. This gives the protein CASSLRAGTSYEQYF.